A single sample gave rise to the 11 T cell receptor beta chains below, sequenced in a study of identifying expanded T cells in peripheral blood (dated by TCRdb to between 2018 and 2021). Libraries were prepared through the immunoSEQ multiplex PCR assay. Not all clones reach the TCRdb copy of this immuneACCESS table, which keeps in-frame sequences only. Checked studies attribute under half of the gap to unresolved V genes and leave the rest unexplained. Present in this sample are around 100,000 clones, over 70% of which were seen just once. Together, the top ten hold about 5.5% of the sample. Source material: blood. The receptors shown here come from a person aged 18-70 years in good health.

The chain carries TRBV30 and TRBJ1-2, with unresolved D. Between the trimmed V and J ends, which lost 0 bases and 0 bases, there was a span of 11 bases. The CDR3 spans 15 residues. CDR1 and CDR2 (germline): GTSNPN, SVGIG (reference sequence). CDR3 residues: CAWSVRGAANYGYTF. CDR3 bases: TGTGCCTGGAGTGTACGCGGAGCAGCTAACTATGGCTACACCTTC.

The chain recombines TRBV2 with TRBJ1-2; weak D call: TRBD1 (5 bases). The V end was cut by 3 bases, the J end by 0 bases, with 8 bases between. Germline lookup yields CDR1 SNHLY and CDR2 FYNNEI. The CDR3 contains 14 residues. The CDR3 bases are TGTGCCAGCAGTGACCCGGGGGCTAACTATGGCTACACCTTC. This codes for CASSDPGANYGYTF. Full variable domain (missing parts from reference TRBV2 and TRBJ1-2): EPEVTQTPSHQVTQMGQEVILRCVPISNHLYFYWYRQILGQKVEFLVSFYNNEISEKSEIFDDQFSVERPDGSNFTLKIRSTKLEDSAMYFCASSDPGANYGYTFGSGTRLTVV.

This chain joins TRBV7-8 and TRBJ1-1, with TRBD1 matching 8 bases. This CDR3 has 14 amino acids. CDR1 and CDR2 (germline): SGHVS, FQNEAQ. Trimming at V came to 4 bases and at J to 4 bases, leaving 5 bases not matched to a gene. CDR3 DNA sequence: TGTGCCAGCAGCTCAACTACAGGGGGCACTGAAGCTTTCTTT. This encodes CASSSTTGGTEAFF.

This clone appeared a single time. This chain connects TRBV5-5 to TRBJ2-7; 8 positions agree with TRBD2. Germline CDR1 reads SGHKS; CDR2 reads YYEKEE (reference sequence). The CDR3 totals 15 residues. With V trimmed by 3 bases and J by 4 bases, 9 bases remained unmatched. CDR3 in DNA: TGTGCCAGCAGCTCAATGAGCGGGAGTGGGTACGAGCAGTACTTC. Protein sequence: CASSSMSGSGYEQYF.

The rearrangement links TRBV7-8 to TRBJ1-5; D is undetermined. Looked up from germline, CDR1 is SGHVS and CDR2 is FQNEAQ. The length of the CDR3 is 15 residues. V gave up 5 bases and J gave up 0 bases, with 11 bases separating them. The CDR3 loop is CASSGSRPSNQPQHF. The CDR3 nucleotides are TGTGCCAGCAGCGGGTCTCGTCCTAGCAATCAGCCCCAGCATTTT.

The V and J genes are TRBV4-1 and TRBJ2-7; D gene unclear. From germline, CDR1 is MGHRA and CDR2 YSYEKL. The V and J ends lost 0 bases and 2 bases respectively, with 14 bases between them. This CDR3 is built from 16 residues. The CDR3 protein is CASSQDLLGSTYEQYF. The CDR3, as DNA: TGCGCCAGCAGCCAAGATTTACTGGGTTCGACCTACGAGCAGTACTTC.

This clone was recorded once. This sequence joins TRBV6-6 and TRBJ2-5, with 9 bases aligning to TRBD1. Germline values: CDR1 MNHNY, CDR2 SVGAGI (reference sequence). The trim removed 5 bases at V and 5 bases at J, leaving 6 bases unmatched. CDR3 length equals 14 residues. CDR3 bases: TGTGCCAGCAGTACAACAGGGGGCGTGGAGACCCAGTACTTC. Amino acid sequence: CASSTTGGVETQYF.

The genes are TRBV7-8 and TRBJ1-1; tentatively, D is TRBD1 (5 bases). V lost 3 bases, J lost 7 bases, and 15 bases lay in between. This CDR3 is 14 amino acids long. Germline V CDR1 and CDR2: SGHVS, FQNEAQ. CDR3 in amino acids: CASSLTQGGIEAFF. The CDR3 DNA reads as TGTGCCAGCAGCTTGACTCAGGGTGGCATTGAAGCTTTCTTT.

This clone was counted once. V usage is TRBV2 and J usage is TRBJ2-1; TRBD2 matches 11 bases. The junction had 6 bases not matched to a gene; V was cut back by 2 bases and J by 9 bases. The CDR3 contains 15 residues. The germline gives CDR1 SNHLY, CDR2 FYNNEI. The CDR3 region has the DNA TGTGCCAGCAGTGAACGCCTAGCGGGAGGCTCTGAGCAGTTCTTC. This sequence encodes CASSERLAGGSEQFF.

This rearrangement joins TRBV6-6 to TRBJ2-6; no clear D gene. Germline assignment: CDR1 MNHNY and CDR2 SVGAGI (reference sequence). CDR3 length: 13 residues. The ends were cut back, 10 bases at V and 1 base at J, with 8 bases in the middle. The CDR3 DNA follows: TGTGCCACTACAGAATCTGGGGCCAACGTCCTGACTTTC. Its protein is CATTESGANVLTF.

This chain connects TRBV4-1 to TRBJ2-7; D might be TRBD2 (5 bases). The V end was cut by 4 bases, the J end by 0 bases, with 7 bases between. This CDR3 is 13 amino acids long. In germline, CDR1 is MGHRA, CDR2 YSYEKL. The chain's CDR3 is CASSPGFSYEQYF. DNA of the CDR3: TGCGCCAGCAGCCCGGGGTTCTCCTACGAGCAGTACTTC.